This TCR beta chain was recorded in a study of regulatory T cells in long-lasting Graves disease. Broader study findings: Gene preferences differed: TRBV28, TRBJ1-2, TRBJ2-5 in persistent cases. Only peripheral blood was studied, not thyroid tissue.

Trimming took 5 bases from V and 2 from J, leaving 15 bases between them. CDR3 length: 15 amino acids. This clonotype was counted only a few times. The antigen is not known. Arm-PCR of CDR3 regions and iRepertoire HTBI primers were used to build TCR beta libraries. TCRdb called the multiplex PCR reads again in MiXCR, with one record for every CDR3 protein. Of about half a million distinct CDR3 sequences in the sample, around a fifth were seen once. The time point is: persistent/refractory GD, antithyroid drugs over 5 years with positive TRAb. The TCR library was made from RNA that had been extracted from PBMCs in TRIzol. Investigators report Graves' disease was diagnosed under American Thyroid Association guidelines.

The V and J genes are TRBV12-3 or TRBV12-4 and TRBJ1-1; D unresolved. The TCR sequence derives from a female donor with Graves disease. The sequencing used peripheral blood mononuclear cells (PBMCs), collected when the disease was refractory, from a patient treated with antithyroid drugs. The CDR3 region is CASSTGIFDNTEAFF. CDR3 nucleotides: TGTGCCAGCAGTACCGGGATTTTTGACAACACTGAAGCTTTCTTT.